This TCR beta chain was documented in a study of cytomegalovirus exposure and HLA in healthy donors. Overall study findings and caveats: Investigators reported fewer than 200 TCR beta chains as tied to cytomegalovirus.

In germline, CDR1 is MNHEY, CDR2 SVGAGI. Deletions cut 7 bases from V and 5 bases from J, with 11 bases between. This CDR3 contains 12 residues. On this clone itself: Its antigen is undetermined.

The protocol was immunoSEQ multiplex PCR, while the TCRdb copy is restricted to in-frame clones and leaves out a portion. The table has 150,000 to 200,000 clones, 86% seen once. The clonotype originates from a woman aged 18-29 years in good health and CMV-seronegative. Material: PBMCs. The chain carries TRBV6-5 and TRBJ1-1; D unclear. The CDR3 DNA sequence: TGTGCCAGCACCACACCCGGGACTGAAGCTTTCTTT. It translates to CASTTPGTEAFF.